The 8 T cell receptor beta chains given below trace back to one sample, sequenced in a study of blood T cell repertoires in COVID-19. Clones were sequenced by immunoSEQ multiplex PCR, and TCRdb holds only the in-frame ones, with some missing. The repertoire holds approximately 170,000 clones, with about 80% as singletons. Sequencing was performed on peripheral blood. The receptors shown here come from a woman older than 75 with acute or convalescent COVID-19.

This chain connects TRBV6-5 to TRBJ2-3, with 8 bases matching TRBD1. With V trimmed by 11 bases and J by 6 bases, 4 bases remained unmatched. The CDR3 runs 11 residues. Germline assignment: CDR1 MNHEY and CDR2 SVGAGI. CDR3 protein: CAAGGADTQYF. The CDR3 DNA follows: TGTGCCGCAGGGGGCGCCGATACGCAGTATTTT.

The chain uses TRBV12-3 or TRBV12-4 and TRBJ1-6; maybe TRBD1 (5 bases). The V and J ends lost 6 bases and 8 bases respectively, with 11 bases between them. The CDR3 has 13 amino acids. CDR3: CASSSTGDSPLHF. CDR3 in DNA: TGTGCCAGCAGCTCTACAGGTGATTCACCCCTCCACTTT.

The genes are TRBV7-6 and TRBJ2-1; 7 positions match TRBD1. The CDR3 length is 17 residues. CDR1 and CDR2 from the germline V gene are SGHVS and FNYEAQ. V trimming: 1 base; J trimming: 0 bases; junction bases outside the gene matches: 6. The CDR3, as DNA: TGTGCCAGCAGCTTAGAGGGACAGACCAGCTCCTACAATGAGCAGTTCTTC. Translating gives CASSLEGQTSSYNEQFF.

In the case of this clone: The identical CDR3 is also encoded by other nucleotide sequences in the sample. This chain uses TRBV7-2 with TRBJ2-1; 11 bases are shared with TRBD2. Germline V lookup: CDR1 SGHTA, CDR2 FQGNSA. CDR3 length equals 16 residues. J was trimmed by 2 bases and V by 1 base; bases with no gene match: 1. This chain's CDR3 is CASSLVAGGTYNEQFF. The CDR3 DNA reads TGTGCCAGCAGCTTAGTAGCGGGGGGGACCTACAATGAGCAGTTCTTC. Complete variable domain (other parts from reference TRBV7-2 and TRBJ2-1): GAGVSQSPSNKVTEKGKDVELRCDPISGHTALYWYRQSLGQGLEFLIYFQGNSAPDKSGLPSDRFSAERTGGSVSTLTIQRTQQEDSAVYLCASSLVAGGTYNEQFFGPGTRLTVL.

This clone was observed a handful of times. The rearrangement uses TRBV15 and TRBJ1-2, with unresolved D. Germline V lookup: CDR1 LNHNV, CDR2 YYDKDF (reference sequence). The length of the CDR3 is 15 residues. V gave up 0 bases and J gave up 8 bases, with 16 bases separating them. The CDR3 DNA reads TGTGCCACCAGCAGAGATGCGGTGGACCGAGGGGGCTACACCTTC. Translated, it gives CATSRDAVDRGGYTF.

This clone was observed a few times. Germline and junction disagree at one end, which may indicate a read error. This rearrangement joins TRBV7-7 to TRBJ2-5; perhaps TRBD2 as D (5 bases). The germline gives CDR1 SSHAT, CDR2 FNYEAQ (reference sequence). The CDR3 sequence is 15 residues long. The CDR3 DNA is TGTGCTAGCAGCCGAGGACGTCTAGCCGAAGAGACCCAGTACTTC. Translation: CASSRGRLAEETQYF.

The genes are TRBV24-1 and TRBJ2-2; D gene unclear. V was clipped by 4 bases and J by 1 base, with 6 bases between them. The CDR3 sequence is 14 residues long. Germline assignment: CDR1 KGHDR and CDR2 SFDVKD. The CDR3 spells CATSERGNTGELFF. The DNA of the CDR3 is TGTGCCACCAGTGAGAGAGGGAACACCGGGGAGCTGTTTTTT.

V and J are TRBV5-4 and TRBJ2-7; TRBD1 matches at 10 bases. Losses at the gene ends were 0 bases for V and 3 bases for J; bases not matched to a gene: 3. Germline CDR1 is SGHNT and CDR2 is YYREEE (reference sequence). CDR3 length equals 15 residues. The CDR3 DNA follows: TGTGCCAGCAGCTTGGGACAGGGGGCTTACTACGAGCAGTACTTC. It is translated as CASSLGQGAYYEQYF.